This entry lists 22 T cell receptor beta chains sequenced from one sample in a study of shared clonotypes between healthy human individuals (dated by TCRdb to about 2020). Library preparation was by the immunoSEQ multiplex PCR assay. TCRdb took this table from immuneACCESS and kept in-frame rearrangements with V and J called. Such tables lack part of the clones; where checked against another copy, unresolved V genes explain under half of the gap, and the rest is unexplained. Here the sample has under 700,000 clones; 95% occur a single time. 0.11% of the sample is taken by the ten largest. CD8 naive samples consisted of CD45RO-negative cells that were positively selected for CCR7, yielding a CD45RA+CCR7+ population without TemRA cells. The sample comprised naive CD8+ T cells sorted from blood. Interpreted using the paper, the cell subset or site label stands for: CD45RA+CCR7+. The source of these receptors is a woman aged 30 to 39 in good health.

The chain joins TRBV7-6 to TRBJ2-1; TRBD2 agrees at 13 bases. The CDR3 loop spans 16 amino acids. Per germline, CDR1 SGHVS and CDR2 FNYEAQ. V lost 5 bases, J lost 4 bases, and 5 bases stayed unmatched. CDR3 DNA: TGTGCCAGCAGCCTGAGGACTAGCGGGAGATACAATGAGCAGTTCTTC. It specifies CASSLRTSGRYNEQFF.

V is TRBV6-1 and J is TRBJ1-2; D remains unclear. V was shortened by 3 bases and J by 3 bases, with 11 bases between the two germline ends. Germline CDR1 and CDR2: MNHNS and SASEGT. This CDR3 is 14 amino acids long. The CDR3 is CASSDGPAYYGYTF. The CDR3 DNA sequence: TGTGCCAGCAGTGATGGCCCGGCGTACTATGGCTACACCTTC.

The genes are TRBV7-3 and TRBJ2-3, with 8 nucleotides matching TRBD1. The V gene's germline CDR1 is SGHTA and CDR2 FQGTGA. The CDR3 is made up of 15 amino acids. The J segment lost 1 base and the V segment lost 3 bases, leaving 3 bases of the junction unmatched. The CDR3 loop is CASSLTGVGTDTQYF. The CDR3 nucleotides are TGTGCCAGCAGCTTGACAGGGGTGGGCACAGATACGCAGTATTTT.

The chain is built from TRBV18 and TRBJ1-1; weak D call: TRBD1 (5 bases). CDR3 length: 12 residues. CDR1 KGHSH and CDR2 LQKENI come from the germline V gene. The V end lost 4 bases, the J end lost 4 bases, and 7 bases lay between the germline ends. The CDR3 spells CASSRGGTEAFF. In nucleotides, the CDR3 is TGTGCCAGCTCACGGGGGGGCACTGAAGCTTTCTTT.

The chain combines TRBV6-5 with TRBJ2-7; TRBD2 aligns across 10 bases. The CDR3 totals 16 residues. Per germline, CDR1 MNHEY and CDR2 SVGAGI. Unmatched junction bases numbered 12, after V lost 4 bases and J lost 6 bases. The CDR3 region is CASSLSPLAGALEQYF. For the CDR3, the DNA is TGTGCCAGCAGTTTAAGCCCCCTAGCGGGAGCGCTCGAGCAGTACTTC.

The V call is TRBV7-2, the J call TRBJ2-1, with D maybe TRBD1 (5 bases). V was trimmed by 5 bases and J by 4 bases, leaving 12 bases between them. This CDR3 has 14 amino acids. Germline V gene sequence: CDR1 SGHTA, CDR2 FQGNSA. The CDR3, as DNA: TGTGCCAGCAGCCACTTTGGGGCTTACAATGAGCAGTTCTTC. This sequence encodes CASSHFGAYNEQFF.

This sequence joins TRBV27 and TRBJ1-1; D perhaps matches TRBD1 (6 bases). Germline CDR1 and CDR2: MNHEY and SMNVEV (reference sequence). This CDR3 region has 14 residues. Between the trimmed V and J ends, which lost 5 bases and 2 bases, there was a span of 12 bases. The CDR3 DNA reads TGTGCCAGCAGTCACATGGACAGCAACACTGAAGCTTTCTTT. It translates to CASSHMDSNTEAFF.

The CDR3 region has the DNA TGTGCCAGCAGCCCGGGGGCTGAAGCTTTCTTT. Protein product: CASSPGAEAFF. The chain uses TRBV28 and TRBJ1-1; possibly TRBD1 for D (5 bases). CDR3 size: 11 residues. Trimming pared 6 bases from V and 6 bases from J, leaving 8 bases between. Germline V gene sequence: CDR1 MDHEN, CDR2 SYDVKM.

J is TRBJ1-1 and V is TRBV5-4; tentatively, D is TRBD1 (6 bases). This CDR3 has 14 amino acids. Trimming took 5 bases from V and 0 from J, leaving 11 bases between them. Germline V gene data show CDR1 as SGHNT and CDR2 as YYREEE (reference sequence). CDR3 coding DNA: TGTGCCAGCAGGCCCAGGGGAATGAACACTGAAGCTTTCTTT. Its translation is CASRPRGMNTEAFF.

The V call is TRBV10-2, the J call TRBJ2-1, with 9 bases that match TRBD2. V was pared by 7 bases and J by 0 bases, with 7 bases of the junction left unmatched. The CDR3 length is 16 residues. CDR1 and CDR2 from the germline V gene are WSHSY and SAAADI. CDR3 residues: CASKFAGGSSYNEQFF. CDR3 nucleotides: TGCGCCAGCAAGTTTGCGGGAGGGAGCTCCTACAATGAGCAGTTCTTC.

V gene TRBV4-1 combines with J gene TRBJ1-6; unclear D gene. The CDR3 runs 13 residues. The V and J ends lost 2 bases and 7 bases respectively, with 6 bases between them. Germline V gives CDR1 MGHRA, CDR2 YSYEKL. This CDR3 reads CASSQRINSPLHF. CDR3 sequence (DNA): TGCGCCAGCAGCCAAAGGATCAATTCACCCCTCCACTTT.

The chain recombines TRBV29-1 with TRBJ2-7; 12 bases map to TRBD2. Germline lookup yields CDR1 SQVTM and CDR2 ANQGSEA. The J segment lost 1 base and the V segment lost 4 bases, leaving 2 bases of the junction unmatched. The CDR3 spans 14 residues. The CDR3 DNA reads as TGCAGCGTTGTAACTAGCGGGAGGTCCTACGAGCAGTACTTC. This sequence encodes CSVVTSGRSYEQYF.

This clone was seen once. V is TRBV27 and J is TRBJ2-1; TRBD2 might be the D (6 bases). There are 11 residues in the CDR3. Germline V gene lookup returns CDR1 MNHEY and CDR2 SMNVEV (reference sequence). V was shortened by 10 bases and J by 8 bases, with 12 bases between the two germline ends. The CDR3: CATGSLDEQFF. The DNA for the CDR3 is TGTGCCACCGGGAGTCTGGATGAGCAGTTCTTC.

The J gene is TRBJ2-7, the V gene TRBV7-8, with 9 bases that match TRBD1. The CDR3 runs to 15 residues. Germline assignment: CDR1 SGHVS and CDR2 FQNEAQ. V gave up 4 bases and J gave up 3 bases; unmatched junction bases: 7. CDR3 bases: TGTGCCAGCAGCTCGGACAGGGGAGGGGACTACGAGCAGTACTTC. Its protein is CASSSDRGGDYEQYF.

The gene calls are TRBV29-1 and TRBJ2-7; TRBD2 matches 10 bases. V was clipped by 7 bases and J by 3 bases; unmatched bases: 9. This CDR3 comprises 14 residues. CDR1 and CDR2 from the germline V gene are SQVTM and ANQGSEA. CDR3 DNA: TGCAGCGGGATTCTAGCGGGAGATGACTACGAGCAGTACTTC. The encoded protein is CSGILAGDDYEQYF.

This sequence joins TRBV28 and TRBJ1-2; TRBD1 might be the D (5 bases). CDR1 is MDHEN, CDR2 SYDVKM, per germline. The CDR3 covers 14 residues. Deletions cut 6 bases from V and 8 bases from J, with 19 bases between. The CDR3 nucleotides read TGTGCCAGCAGGAAGACAAGCGGGGCGGAGGGCTACACCTTC. Translating it yields CASRKTSGAEGYTF.

In this sample, this clone turned up once. V gene TRBV19 combines with J gene TRBJ1-1; D unresolved. Looked up from germline, CDR1 is LNHDA and CDR2 is SQIVND (reference sequence). V lost 3 bases and J 3 bases, leaving 8 bases between the germline ends. CDR3 size: 13 residues. CDR3: CASSILTDTEAFF. The CDR3, as DNA: TGTGCCAGTAGTATTTTAACAGACACTGAAGCTTTCTTT. The complete variable domain, with remaining parts taken from reference TRBV19 and TRBJ1-1, reads DGGITQSPKYLFRKEGQNVTLSCEQNLNHDAMYWYRQDPGQGLRLIYYSQIVNDFQKGDIAEGYSVSREKKESFPLTVTSAQKNPTAFYLCASSILTDTEAFFGQGTRLTVV.

Remarks on this clone: A junction boundary mismatches the germline segment, possibly from a read error. The V and J genes are TRBV5-5 and TRBJ2-7, with D possibly matching TRBD1 (6 bases). Germline CDR1 is SGHKS and CDR2 is YYEKEE (reference sequence). There are 15 residues in the CDR3. CDR3 nucleotides: TGTGCCAGCAGCTTTAGTCAGGGGTTCTCCCACGAGCAGTACTTC. This gives the protein CASSFSQGFSHEQYF.

The chain links TRBV2 to TRBJ1-5, with D hard to call. Germline V gene data show CDR1 as SNHLY and CDR2 as FYNNEI. Trimming removed 4 bases at V and 0 bases at J, with 10 bases between. The CDR3 covers 15 residues. The DNA for the CDR3 is TGTGCCAGCAGTGGAGCCGGTTATAGCAATCAGCCCCAGCATTTT. This encodes CASSGAGYSNQPQHF. The complete variable domain, with remaining parts taken from reference TRBV2 and TRBJ1-5, reads EPEVTQTPSHQVTQMGQEVILRCVPISNHLYFYWYRQILGQKVEFLVSFYNNEISEKSEIFDDQFSVERPDGSNFTLKIRSTKLEDSAMYFCASSGAGYSNQPQHFGDGTRLSIL.

The chain recombines TRBV5-1 with TRBJ2-7, with TRBD2 matching over 8 bases. Germline V gene data show CDR1 as SGHRS and CDR2 as YFSETQ. The CDR3 covers 15 residues. The junction had 5 bases not matched to a gene; V was cut back by 0 bases and J by 3 bases. CDR3: CASSLALAGDYEQYF. DNA for the CDR3: TGCGCCAGCAGCTTGGCCCTAGCGGGCGACTACGAGCAGTACTTC.

V is TRBV6-1 and J is TRBJ2-7, with 10 bases fitting TRBD2. The CDR3 has 16 residues. Germline assignment: CDR1 MNHNS and CDR2 SASEGT. J was trimmed by 6 bases and V by 2 bases; bases with no gene match: 10. CDR3: CASSEWGLAGVSEQYF. The CDR3 DNA follows: TGTGCCAGCAGTGAATGGGGGCTAGCGGGAGTATCCGAGCAGTACTTC.

This chain links TRBV4-1 with TRBJ2-6, with a possible D match to TRBD2 (5 bases). Deletions cut 0 bases from V and 3 bases from J, with 18 bases between. This CDR3 has 19 amino acids. The germline V gene has CDR1 MGHRA and CDR2 YSYEKL. CDR3 in amino acids: CASSQDAWTPKDGANVLTF. The CDR3 nucleotides are TGCGCCAGCAGCCAAGACGCTTGGACTCCAAAAGATGGGGCCAACGTCCTGACTTTC.